This entry concerns a single T cell receptor beta chain. The antigen it recognizes is unknown. Base qualities are not provided; no much larger clone lies one nucleotide away. This specimen comes from a study of T cell changes during pregnancy in multiple sclerosis (dated by TCRdb to 2018 to 2020). Background on the whole study: In women with multiple sclerosis, the researchers looked at how the T cell repertoire shifted as pregnancy progressed.

Library construction relied on the immunoSEQ multiplex PCR assay. Not all clones reach the TCRdb copy of this immuneACCESS table, which keeps in-frame sequences only. Checked studies attribute under half of the gap to unresolved V genes and leave the rest unexplained. Present in this sample are 70,000 to 100,000 clones, approximately 92% of which were seen just once. Together, the top ten hold roughly 1% of the sample. Trimming costs V 2 bases and J 2 bases, and their ends lie 11 bases apart. Measured from the cysteine to the phenylalanine, the CDR3 is 15 residues long. Only the CDR3 portion is preserved as DNA: 45 bases, with reading frame beginning at the first base. The germline V gene yields SGHAT for CDR1 and FQNNGV for CDR2.

The sequence links TRBV11-2 to TRBJ2-3; TRBD1 is possibly the D segment (5 matching bases). The material was peripheral blood, obtained in the first trimester of pregnancy. This TCR derives from a female donor with multiple sclerosis, enrolled in a pregnancy study. The base sequence is TGTGCCAGCAGCTTATCCGACAGCTTCACAGATACGCAGTATTTT. This is translated as CASSLSDSFTDTQYF.